The sequence of this T cell receptor beta chain was determined in a study of CD8+ T cells in alopecia areata. Study as a whole: Those patients who were treated received oral tofacitinib, which was given at 5 to 10 mg twice daily for moderate-to-severe alopecia areata. The study's findings and limits: Normal skin contains resident alphabeta T cells, and these are also sequenced in scalp samples.

Points on this clone: Its antigen is still unknown.

V dropped 6 bases and J dropped 7 bases, with 12 bases sitting between them. Germline CDR1 is MNHEY and CDR2 is SVGAGI. The CDR3 contains 12 residues. Sequencing templates came from extracted RNA that was reverse transcribed into cDNA. The data were produced by immunoSEQ multiplex PCR, yet TCRdb's version contains in-frame clones alone and is incomplete. This table has hundreds of thousands of clones, roughly 57% appearing once. This chain connects TRBV6-5 to TRBJ2-5; D gene uncertain. Sequenced here: CD4+ T cells sorted from blood, sampled at week 0. The receptor comes from a human donor with alopecia areata. The CDR3 protein is CASSSSVGTQYF. CDR3 coding DNA: TGTGCCAGCAGCTCCTCCGTTGGGACCCAGTACTTC.